Presented here are 23 T cell receptor beta chains from one specimen sequenced in a study of T cells after yellow fever vaccination. TCRdb used MiXCR to reprocess the 5' RACE reads, holding one entry per CDR3 protein. Here the sample spans hundreds of thousands of distinct CDR3 sequences, roughly an eighth being singletons. The sequences come from CD4+ T cells sorted from PBMCs, collected 15 days after the yellow fever booster vaccination. The receptor source for this set is a man younger than 30 who received the YFV17D yellow fever vaccine.

The chain is built from TRBV29-1 and TRBJ1-3; tentative D call: TRBD1 (5 bases). The CDR3 extends over 13 amino acids. Trimming removed 4 bases at V and 4 bases at J, with 11 bases between. Looked up from germline, CDR1 is SQVTM and CDR2 is ANQGSEA. The CDR3 sequence: CSVARAGGNTIYF. CDR3 sequence (DNA): TGCAGCGTTGCGAGGGCAGGGGGAAACACCATATATTTT.

The J gene is TRBJ1-2, the V gene TRBV9; possibly TRBD1 for D (6 bases). The CDR3 is 14 amino acids. Germline V CDR1 and CDR2: SGDLS, YYNGEE. Trimming left V 3 bases short and J 5 bases short, with 14 bases between. In nucleotides, the CDR3 is TGTGCCAGCAGCGGGACAACAGGGAAATATGGCTACACCTTC. The encoded protein is CASSGTTGKYGYTF.

This clonotype was seen only a few times. V is TRBV19 and J is TRBJ1-5; D uncertain. The CDR3 consists of 16 residues. Trimming took 3 bases from V and 3 from J, leaving 15 bases between them. Germline CDR1 and CDR2: LNHDA and SQIVND (reference sequence). CDR3 coding DNA: TGTGCCAGTAGTATTGTGGCCGTACTCTACAATCAGCCCCAGCATTTT. Its translation is CASSIVAVLYNQPQHF.

This clonotype was seen repeatedly, ten times or more. The gene calls are TRBV2 and TRBJ1-6, with 8 positions matching TRBD1. Germline trimming cut 7 bases from V and 10 bases from J; bases unmatched to any gene: 9. Germline V gives CDR1 SNHLY, CDR2 FYNNEI. The CDR3 has 14 amino acids. The CDR3: CASTIPGQASPLHF. The DNA of the CDR3 is TGTGCCAGCACCATACCGGGACAGGCATCACCCCTCCACTTT.

The rearrangement joins TRBV7-3 to TRBJ1-1; 8 bases map to TRBD1. There are 14 residues in the CDR3. Germline CDR1 reads SGHTA; CDR2 reads FQGTGA. V shed 5 bases and J 2 bases; nucleotides not matched to a gene: 4. DNA of the CDR3: TGTGCCAGCAGCCCAGGGGGCGTAAACACTGAAGCTTTCTTT. Protein product: CASSPGGVNTEAFF.

J is TRBJ1-6 and V is TRBV7-2, with 9 bases lining up with TRBD1. V lost 2 bases to trimming and J lost 7 bases; unmatched junction nucleotides: 6. CDR1 and CDR2 from the germline V gene are SGHTA and FQGNSA. The CDR3 length is 16 residues. The CDR3 nucleotides are TGTGCCAGCAGCTTACCCCTCGGGACAGGGAATTCACCCCTCCACTTT. Its translation is CASSLPLGTGNSPLHF.

The rearrangement links TRBV7-2 to TRBJ2-3; 8 nucleotides match TRBD2. The CDR3 length is 15 residues. J lost 3 bases, V lost 3 bases, and 5 bases had no gene match. In germline, CDR1 is SGHTA, CDR2 FQGNSA. CDR3 bases: TGTGCCAGCAGCTTCATGGGCGGGGGGACAGATACGCAGTATTTT. Encoded protein: CASSFMGGGTDTQYF.

The DNA of the CDR3 is TGTGCCAGCAGCTCCCTGATGAGTCAGCCCCAGCATTTT. Encoded protein: CASSSLMSQPQHF. The V call is TRBV7-2, the J call TRBJ1-5; no firm D call. CDR1 is SGHTA, CDR2 FQGNSA, per germline. The CDR3 sequence is 13 residues long. V gave up 4 bases and J gave up 6 bases, with 10 bases separating them.

The V and J genes are TRBV5-1 and TRBJ2-7; 7 nucleotides agree with TRBD1. V was clipped by 4 bases and J by 6 bases; unmatched bases: 10. CDR3 size: 14 residues. Germline V gene sequence: CDR1 SGHRS, CDR2 YFSETQ. The CDR3 here is CASSPTLTGVEQYF. As DNA, the CDR3 is TGCGCCAGCAGCCCGACGTTAACAGGGGTCGAGCAGTACTTC.

This clonotype was observed a few times. V gene TRBV4-2 combines with J gene TRBJ1-5; 7 bases agree with TRBD1. Germline trimming cut 2 bases from V and 7 bases from J; bases unmatched to any gene: 5. This CDR3 contains 14 residues. In germline, CDR1 is LGHNA, CDR2 YNFKEQ. CDR3 bases: TGTGCCAGCAGCCAATACAGGGGACACCAGCCCCAGCATTTT. Translating gives CASSQYRGHQPQHF.

This chain joins TRBV4-3 and TRBJ2-3; the D is unclear. The V gene lost 5 bases and the J gene lost 5 bases, with 14 bases spanning the gap. CDR3 length: 14 amino acids. The germline gives CDR1 LGHNA, CDR2 YSLEER. The CDR3 spells CASSEWPRKDTQYF. Written as DNA, the CDR3 is TGCGCCAGCAGCGAATGGCCCCGCAAAGATACGCAGTATTTT.

The chain links TRBV3-1 to TRBJ2-2; the match to TRBD2 covers 7 bases. The germline V gene encodes CDR1 LGHDT and CDR2 YNNKEL (reference sequence). This CDR3 region has 14 residues. V was pared by 1 base and J by 8 bases, with 4 bases of the junction left unmatched. The CDR3 DNA is TGTGCCAGCAGCCAAGGGAGCGGGGAGGGGGAGCTGTTTTTT. It codes for CASSQGSGEGELFF.

The rearrangement joins TRBV4-1 to TRBJ1-4, with D maybe TRBD1 (5 bases). Trimming took 0 bases from V and 6 from J, leaving 8 bases between them. The CDR3 consists of 14 residues. CDR1 and CDR2 (germline): MGHRA, YSYEKL. The CDR3 protein is CASSQEGGDEKLFF. DNA of the CDR3: TGCGCCAGCAGCCAAGAGGGGGGGGATGAAAAACTGTTTTTT.

The chain combines TRBV29-1 with TRBJ1-5; TRBD1 matches 7 bases. J gave up 7 bases and V 4 bases, and 7 bases lay outside the gene matches. Germline V gives CDR1 SQVTM, CDR2 ANQGSEA. The CDR3 is made up of 13 amino acids. CDR3 amino acids: CSVGLTGVQPQHF. The CDR3 DNA reads TGCAGCGTTGGACTTACAGGGGTCCAGCCCCAGCATTTT.

The J gene is TRBJ2-1, the V gene TRBV5-1, with 10 bases that match TRBD1. Trimming at V came to 4 bases and at J to 7 bases, leaving 8 bases not matched to a gene. Germline V gives CDR1 SGHRS, CDR2 YFSETQ. CDR3 size: 15 residues. The CDR3: CASSPGQGFGNEQFF. In DNA form, the CDR3 reads TGCGCCAGCAGCCCGGGACAGGGGTTTGGGAATGAGCAGTTCTTC. Looking up the rest from reference TRBV5-1 and TRBJ2-1 gives the full variable domain: KAGVTQTPRYLIKTRGQQVTLSCSPISGHRSVSWYQQTPGQGLQFLFEYFSETQRNKGNFPGRFSGRQFSNSRSEMNVSTLELGDSALYLCASSPGQGFGNEQFFGPGTRLTVL.

This clonotype was found a few times. The CDR3 bases are TGTGCCAGCAGCTTGGATCCGGGGAATCAGCCCCAGCATTTT. It yields the protein CASSLDPGNQPQHF. This chain links TRBV5-4 with TRBJ1-5, with D unclear. The germline gives CDR1 SGHNT, CDR2 YYREEE (reference sequence). Trimming took 0 bases from V and 4 from J, leaving 8 bases between them. The CDR3 has 14 amino acids. Filled out from reference TRBV5-4 and TRBJ1-5, the complete variable domain reads ETGVTQSPTHLIKTRGQQVTLRCSSQSGHNTVSWYQQALGQGPQFIFQYYREEENGRGNFPPRFSGLQFPNYSSELNVNALELDDSALYLCASSLDPGNQPQHFGDGTRLSIL.

This sequence joins TRBV18 and TRBJ1-1, with 9 positions matching TRBD1. CDR3 size: 16 residues. The germline V gene has CDR1 KGHSH and CDR2 LQKENI. V lost 3 bases to trimming and J lost 7 bases; unmatched junction nucleotides: 12. This chain's CDR3 is CASSPRPGTGNGEAFF. DNA for the CDR3: TGTGCCAGCTCACCCCGTCCCGGGACAGGGAATGGTGAAGCTTTCTTT.

The chain uses TRBV7-7 and TRBJ2-5; tentative D call: TRBD2 (6 bases). V shed 1 base and J shed 5 bases, with 8 bases lying between them. CDR1 and CDR2 (germline): SSHAT, FNYEAQ (reference sequence). The CDR3 loop spans 13 amino acids. CDR3 bases: TGTGCCAGCAGCTTAGAGGCGGGGGAGACCCAGTACTTC. Translated, it gives CASSLEAGETQYF.

The J gene is TRBJ2-1, the V gene TRBV29-1; 7 bases are a match to TRBD1. The V gene's germline CDR1 is SQVTM and CDR2 ANQGSEA. The CDR3 contains 17 residues. J was trimmed by 2 bases and V by 5 bases; bases with no gene match: 15. For the CDR3, the DNA is TGCAGCGTTTACGGAGTAGTCCGGGACAGTGCCTACAATGAGCAGTTCTTC. Protein sequence: CSVYGVVRDSAYNEQFF.

This sequence joins TRBV3-1 and TRBJ2-3, with a weak D call TRBD2 (5 bases). Trimming left V 1 base short and J 1 base short, with 15 bases between. Germline V gives CDR1 LGHDT, CDR2 YNNKEL (reference sequence). The CDR3 consists of 17 residues. The CDR3 region is CASSQALSGLGTDTQYF. CDR3 bases: TGTGCCAGCAGCCAAGCCCTTTCGGGATTGGGCACAGATACGCAGTATTTT.

The table lists this clonotype with a few counts. At one of its ends the junction is not consistent with the germline gene, which may arise from a read error. The chain combines TRBV20-1 with TRBJ2-1; the match to TRBD1 covers 11 bases. Germline loops: CDR1 DFQATT, CDR2 SNEGSKA (reference sequence). The CDR3 has 18 residues. CDR3 coding DNA: TGCAGTGCTAGAGGACCTTTCCACGGGACAGGGGGGACCGATTCCCGATACTTC. This translates into CSARGPFHGTGGTDSRYF.

This clonotype has a count of ten or more. V gene TRBV20-1 combines with J gene TRBJ1-1; 9 bases match TRBD1. Germline values: CDR1 DFQATT, CDR2 SNEGSKA (reference sequence). This CDR3 is 12 amino acids long. The trim removed 8 bases at V and 7 bases at J, leaving 8 bases unmatched. The CDR3 coding sequence is TGCAGTCCGGGACAGGGTATATTTGAAGCTTTCTTT. Protein product: CSPGQGIFEAFF.

This clonotype was detected only a few times. The chain links TRBV18 to TRBJ2-7; TRBD1 matches at 7 bases. The CDR3 has 14 amino acids. Germline trimming cut 6 bases from V and 3 bases from J; bases unmatched to any gene: 8. Germline V gene data show CDR1 as KGHSH and CDR2 as LQKENI. CDR3 nucleotide sequence: TGTGCCAGCTCCCCAACAACAGGGGACTACGAGCAGTACGTC. It is translated as CASSPTTGDYEQYV.